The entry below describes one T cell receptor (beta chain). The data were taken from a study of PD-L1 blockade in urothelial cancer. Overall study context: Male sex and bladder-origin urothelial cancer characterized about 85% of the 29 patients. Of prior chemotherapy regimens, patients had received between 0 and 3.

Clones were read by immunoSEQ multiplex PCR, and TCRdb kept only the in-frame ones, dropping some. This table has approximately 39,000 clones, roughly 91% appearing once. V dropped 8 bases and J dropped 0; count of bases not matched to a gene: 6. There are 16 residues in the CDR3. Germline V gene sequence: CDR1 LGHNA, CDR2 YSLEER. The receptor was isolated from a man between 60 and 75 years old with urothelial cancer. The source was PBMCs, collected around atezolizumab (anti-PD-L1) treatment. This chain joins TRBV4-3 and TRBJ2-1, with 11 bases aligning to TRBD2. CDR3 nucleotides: TGCGCCAGCGCCATAGCGGGGGGGAGCTCCTACAATGAGCAGTTCTTC. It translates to CASAIAGGSSYNEQFF.